Following are 29 T cell receptor beta chains from one sample sequenced in a study of cytomegalovirus exposure and HLA in healthy donors. PCR primers comprised 60 Vbeta and 13 Jbeta primers. Here immunoSEQ multiplex PCR was the method, and the copy in TCRdb shows in-frame clones only, minus some. The sample holds roughly 130,000 clones, roughly 84% seen once. The sequenced sample consisted of PBMCs. These receptors were taken from a woman aged 18-29 years in good health and CMV-seropositive.

This chain uses TRBV6-6 with TRBJ2-7, with D perhaps matching TRBD2 (5 bases). This CDR3 is 12 amino acids long. Trimming removed 2 bases from V and 6 bases from J, with 8 bases in between. Per germline, CDR1 MNHNY and CDR2 SVGAGI (reference sequence). As DNA, the CDR3 is TGTGCCAGCAGTTACGGACTCGGCGAGCAGTACTTC. Amino acid sequence: CASSYGLGEQYF.

This clone has just one count. The chain is built from TRBV2 and TRBJ2-5; tentative D call: TRBD1 (6 bases). The J call may be in error: the DNA end matches TRBJ2-7 better. Looked up from germline, CDR1 is SNHLY and CDR2 is FYNNEI. The CDR3 is 14 residues long. CDR3 DNA: TGTGCCAGCAGTCTAACAGGGTGGAGCTACGAGCAGTACTTC. This sequence encodes CASSLTGWSYEQYF.

In this sample, this clone turned up once. The CDR3 loop is CSVGPLAGGYEQYF. CDR3 nucleotides: TGCAGCGTTGGGCCACTTGCAGGAGGCTACGAGCAGTACTTC. The chain is built from TRBV29-1 and TRBJ2-7; D is perhaps TRBD2 (5 bases). The germline gives CDR1 SQVTM, CDR2 ANQGSEA. The length of the CDR3 is 14 residues. V lost 4 bases to trimming and J lost 3 bases, with 16 bases between them.

V and J are TRBV30 and TRBJ1-3; D might be TRBD1 (5 bases). Trimming shortened V by 2 bases and J by 0 bases, and 14 bases separated the two germline ends. This CDR3 comprises 16 residues. Germline CDR1 is GTSNPN and CDR2 is SVGIG (reference sequence). The CDR3 protein is CAWSIRVSLSGNTIYF. The CDR3 coding sequence is TGTGCCTGGAGTATCAGGGTCTCGCTCTCTGGAAACACCATATATTTT.

J is TRBJ1-1 and V is TRBV4-2; 7 bases agree with TRBD1. This CDR3 region has 13 residues. Germline lookup yields CDR1 LGHNA and CDR2 YNFKEQ. After removal of 3 bases from V and 10 bases from J, the junction contained 8 bases not matched to a gene. The CDR3 sequence: CASSHRDSNGAFF. In nucleotides, the CDR3 is TGTGCCAGCAGCCACCGGGACAGCAATGGAGCTTTCTTT.

The CDR3 here is CASSQDPGANTGELFF. The CDR3 DNA follows: TGTGCCAGCAGCCAAGATCCCGGAGCGAACACCGGGGAGCTGTTTTTT. This chain uses TRBV4-2 with TRBJ2-2; D gene uncertain. Germline V CDR1 and CDR2: LGHNA, YNFKEQ. V lost 0 bases to trimming and J lost 0 bases, with 8 bases between them. The CDR3 loop spans 16 amino acids.

This clone was detected only a few times. Sequence at one end of the junction differs from germline and may be a read error. The V call is TRBV28, the J call TRBJ2-7; 8 bases agree with TRBD2. The CDR3 sequence is 12 residues long. Germline CDR1 and CDR2: MDHEN and SYDVKM. The CDR3 loop is CASSLGLGHGFF. CDR3 nucleotide sequence: TGTGCCAGCAGCTTGGGACTAGGCCATGGGTTCTTC.

The CDR3, as DNA: TGTGCCAGCAGCTACGACCACAGGGGGAACTATGGCTACACCTTC. Protein product: CASSYDHRGNYGYTF. The rearrangement uses TRBV6-5 and TRBJ1-2, with TRBD1 identical over 8 bases. Germline V gene data show CDR1 as MNHEY and CDR2 as SVGAGI. The CDR3 contains 15 residues. V lost 6 bases to trimming and J lost 2 bases; unmatched junction nucleotides: 8.

The J gene is TRBJ1-5, the V gene TRBV7-9; 7 bases are a match to TRBD1. CDR1 is SEHNR and CDR2 is FQNEAQ in the germline V gene (reference sequence). This CDR3 region has 16 residues. The trim removed 0 bases at V and 2 bases at J, leaving 4 bases unmatched. The CDR3 DNA reads TGTGCCAGCAGCTTAGCCATTACAGGGGGCAATCAGCCCCAGCATTTT. It translates to CASSLAITGGNQPQHF.

This chain joins TRBV7-3 and TRBJ2-1; a possible D gene is TRBD2 (6 bases). The CDR3 loop spans 14 amino acids. CDR1 is SGHTA, CDR2 FQGTGA, per germline. V was clipped by 0 bases and J by 7 bases, with 10 bases between them. CDR3 protein: CASSLTGGENEQFF. The CDR3 bases are TGTGCCAGCAGCTTAACCGGGGGAGAAAATGAGCAGTTCTTC.

The CDR3 sequence: CASSLYRGDQPQHF. The CDR3 DNA reads TGTGCCAGCAGTTTATACAGGGGTGATCAGCCCCAGCATTTT. This chain joins TRBV27 and TRBJ1-5, with 7 bases lining up with TRBD1. J lost 5 bases, V lost 1 base, and 2 bases had no gene match. This CDR3 is 14 amino acids long. Germline CDR1 is MNHEY and CDR2 is SMNVEV (reference sequence).

The V gene is TRBV12-5, the J gene TRBJ2-1; D is perhaps TRBD2 (6 bases). The CDR3 is 16 amino acids. Germline values: CDR1 LGHNT, CDR2 FRNRAP. Trimming cost V 2 bases and J 4 bases, with 15 bases left between them. The CDR3 sequence: CASGLRLPGVYNEQFF. The CDR3 DNA reads TGTGCTAGTGGTTTGCGTCTCCCGGGGGTATACAATGAGCAGTTCTTC.

This chain links TRBV6-7 with TRBJ1-3, with D possibly TRBD1 on 6 matching bases. TRBV6-7 is labeled an ORF, and its function is uncertain. Trimming removed 6 bases at V and 4 bases at J, with 16 bases between. The CDR3 covers 15 residues. CDR3 in amino acids: CASRRGGADGNTIYF. For the CDR3, the DNA is TGTGCCAGCAGACGGGGGGGGGCTGACGGAAACACCATATATTTT.

The rearrangement links TRBV2 to TRBJ2-7; D not certain. CDR1 is SNHLY and CDR2 is FYNNEI in the germline V gene. The CDR3 is made up of 13 amino acids. V was trimmed by 7 bases and J by 6 bases, leaving 16 bases between them. The CDR3 region is CASNLDKSSEQYF. CDR3 bases: TGTGCCAGCAATTTAGACAAGTCGAGCGAGCAGTACTTC.

The rearrangement uses TRBV4-1 and TRBJ2-7; 8 positions match TRBD1. V trimming: 6 bases; J trimming: 2 bases; junction bases outside the gene matches: 9. CDR3 length equals 15 residues. Germline CDR1 is MGHRA and CDR2 is YSYEKL. The CDR3 DNA reads as TGCGCCAGCAGACTGGACAGGGCCGCTACCTACGAGCAGTACTTC. This translates into CASRLDRAATYEQYF.

The chain links TRBV15 to TRBJ1-5, with unresolved D. Germline CDR1 reads LNHNV; CDR2 reads YYDKDF (reference sequence). The CDR3 consists of 15 residues. Trimming took off 0 bases at V and 0 bases at J, with 6 bases between the two ends. Written as DNA, the CDR3 is TGTGCCACCAGCAGAGAACGGTTTAGCAATCAGCCCCAGCATTTT. Residues: CATSRERFSNQPQHF.

The chain couples TRBV7-6 to TRBJ2-7; D not certain. V gave up 5 bases and J gave up 0 bases, with 8 bases separating them. Germline assignment: CDR1 SGHVS and CDR2 FNYEAQ. The CDR3 is 13 amino acids. CDR3 in amino acids: CASSRDNSYEQYF. In DNA form, the CDR3 reads TGTGCCAGCAGCCGAGACAACTCCTACGAGCAGTACTTC.

The genes are TRBV7-9 and TRBJ1-2; D is possibly TRBD1 (5 bases). V was trimmed by 5 bases and J by 8 bases, leaving 15 bases between them. Germline CDR1 and CDR2: SEHNR and FQNEAQ (reference sequence). The CDR3 runs to 13 residues. The CDR3 DNA sequence: TGTGCCAGCAGCCTTGGGCGGGGCAGGGGCTACACCTTC. This translates into CASSLGRGRGYTF.

The V gene is TRBV5-1, the J gene TRBJ1-1; 8 bases agree with TRBD1. Germline-derived CDR1 and CDR2 are SGHRS and YFSETQ. V lost 7 bases and J lost 5; bases outside the gene matches: 13. This CDR3 is built from 15 residues. The CDR3 region is CASRKSTGDHTEAFF. DNA for the CDR3: TGCGCCAGCCGAAAGTCGACAGGGGATCATACTGAAGCTTTCTTT. Full variable domain (outside the CDR3, taken from reference TRBV5-1 and TRBJ1-1): KAGVTQTPRYLIKTRGQQVTLSCSPISGHRSVSWYQQTPGQGLQFLFEYFSETQRNKGNFPGRFSGRQFSNSRSEMNVSTLELGDSALYLCASRKSTGDHTEAFFGQGTRLTVV.

Notes on this clone: At one of its ends the junction is not consistent with the germline gene, which may arise from a read error. CDR3 loop: CASGSGQGLAGGERFF. CDR3 nucleotides: TGTGCTAGTGGTTCGGGCCAAGGACTAGCGGGGGGGGAGCGGTTCTTC. The chain combines TRBV12-5 with TRBJ2-1; 15 nucleotides align to TRBD2. CDR3 length: 16 residues. Germline lookup yields CDR1 LGHNT and CDR2 FRNRAP.

The V gene is TRBV27, the J gene TRBJ1-4; tentatively, D is TRBD1 (5 bases). Germline V gene data show CDR1 as MNHEY and CDR2 as SMNVEV (reference sequence). Deletions cut 6 bases from V and 9 bases from J, with 14 bases between. This CDR3 contains 13 residues. CDR3 sequence: CASRIGGGQKLFF. For the CDR3, the DNA is TGTGCCAGCAGGATCGGGGGTGGCCAAAAACTGTTTTTT.

The V and J genes are TRBV4-1 and TRBJ1-1; 9 bases line up with TRBD1. CDR3 length: 13 amino acids. Germline V lookup: CDR1 MGHRA, CDR2 YSYEKL. The ends lost 6 bases at V and 11 bases at J; junction bases unmatched: 10. In nucleotides, the CDR3 is TGCGCCAGCAGTCTTACCGGGACAGGGAGCGCTTTCTTT. This encodes CASSLTGTGSAFF.

The gene calls are TRBV29-1 and TRBJ1-3, with 7 bases that match TRBD1. Trimming at V came to 5 bases and at J to 2 bases, leaving 9 bases not matched to a gene. The CDR3 consists of 15 residues. Germline-derived CDR1 and CDR2 are SQVTM and ANQGSEA. Here the CDR3 reads CSVWYRGKAGNTIYF. The CDR3 nucleotides read TGCAGCGTTTGGTACAGGGGAAAAGCTGGAAACACCATATATTTT.

The chain carries TRBV14 and TRBJ2-1, with D unclear. Trimming removed 0 bases at V and 4 bases at J, with 16 bases between. The CDR3 extends over 17 amino acids. CDR1 and CDR2 (germline): SGHDN, FVKESK. The CDR3 DNA follows: TGTGCCAGCAGCCAAGATTCTATGAGGCTAGGATACAATGAGCAGTTCTTC. It codes for CASSQDSMRLGYNEQFF.

V usage is TRBV2 and J usage is TRBJ1-1; 8 bases line up with TRBD1. Per germline, CDR1 SNHLY and CDR2 FYNNEI. The CDR3 sequence is 16 residues long. Germline trimming cut 1 base from V and 1 base from J; bases unmatched to any gene: 5. CDR3: CASSEGRGPANTEAFF. In DNA form, the CDR3 reads TGTGCCAGCAGTGAAGGCAGGGGGCCAGCGAACACTGAAGCTTTCTTT.

This chain uses TRBV5-1 with TRBJ1-1, with D hard to call. The germline V and J ends were trimmed by 0 bases and 1 base, with 7 bases remaining between them. The CDR3 consists of 14 residues. Germline CDR1 SGHRS, CDR2 YFSETQ. As DNA, the CDR3 is TGCGCCAGCAGCTTGGGTCCAGGGAACACTGAAGCTTTCTTT. Translation: CASSLGPGNTEAFF.

The table lists this clone with a count of one. J is TRBJ2-1 and V is TRBV19; 12 bases are shared with TRBD2. J gave up 8 bases and V 6 bases, and 11 bases lay outside the gene matches. CDR3 size: 16 residues. Per germline, CDR1 LNHDA and CDR2 SQIVND (reference sequence). The CDR3 nucleotides are TGTGCCAGTAGCCCGGATACTAGCGGGGGGACCGATGAGCAGTTCTTC. Its protein is CASSPDTSGGTDEQFF.

The chain recombines TRBV27 with TRBJ2-3, with 11 bases lining up with TRBD2. CDR1 is MNHEY, CDR2 SMNVEV, per germline (reference sequence). The CDR3 runs to 17 residues. V lost 1 base to trimming and J lost 8 bases; unmatched junction nucleotides: 11. The CDR3 sequence is CASSLLVNIAGGGTQYF. The CDR3 bases are TGTGCCAGCAGTTTATTGGTTAATATAGCGGGGGGGGGTACGCAGTATTTT.

CDR3 residues: CASSAGLAGPQETQYF. The CDR3, as DNA: TGTGCCAGCAGCGCAGGACTAGCGGGGCCTCAAGAGACCCAGTACTTC. V is TRBV11-1 and J is TRBJ2-5, with 12 bases aligning to TRBD2. V was pared by 5 bases and J by 2 bases, with 6 bases of the junction left unmatched. The CDR3 length is 16 residues. In germline, CDR1 is SGHAT, CDR2 FQDESV (reference sequence).